This T cell receptor beta chain was captured by sequencing in a study of T cells in Graves' hyperthyroidism and ophthalmopathy. With 4 bases removed from V and 6 bases from J, the gap between germline ends came to 12 bases. CDR1 is LGHNA and CDR2 is YSLEER in the germline V gene. This CDR3 is built from 13 residues. The authors deemed Graves' hyperthyroidism stable absent ophthalmopathy progression within 18 months. Cells are PBMCs isolated from more than 8.5 ml of fresh blood. RNA transcripts provided the source from which TCR beta CDR3 regions were amplified. The HTBI primer set drove a first-round RT-PCR of the TCR CDR3. TCRdb passed the multiplex PCR reads through MiXCR, listing each CDR3 protein once. The table records hundreds of thousands of distinct CDR3 sequences, 30% to 40% of them present only once.

The chain has TRBV4-3 and TRBJ1-2; D unclear. The TCR was taken from a woman aged 40-49 years with Graves' hyperthyroidism. The sequenced material came from blood. CDR3 nucleotide sequence: TGCGCCAGCAGCCCCCAGGTCGGAGATGGCTACACCTTC. This translates into CASSPQVGDGYTF.